Listed here are 27 T cell receptor beta chains from one sample, sequenced in a study of early T cells in non-severe SARS-CoV-2 infection. MiXCR was run by TCRdb on the 5' RACE reads, yielding one entry per CDR3 protein. The sample holds 61,000 or so distinct CDR3 sequences; around 13% are singletons and the top ten take 1% to 1.5%. The sample consisted of whole blood, taken at baseline. These TCRs come from an adult who was a healthcare worker with PCR-confirmed SARS-CoV-2 infection or an uninfected control (not recorded which). The donor label of this sample is uncertain.

This chain links TRBV19 with TRBJ2-1; no clear D gene. Trimming took off 0 bases at V and 2 bases at J, with 11 bases between the two ends. The CDR3 has 16 amino acids. Germline V gene sequence: CDR1 LNHDA, CDR2 SQIVND (reference sequence). CDR3 nucleotide sequence: TGTGCCAGTAGTATAGACCCACCTGACCCCTACAATGAGCAGTTCTTC. Translated, it gives CASSIDPPDPYNEQFF.

This clonotype was seen once. V and J are TRBV4-1 and TRBJ1-2, with TRBD1 identical over 8 bases. The CDR3 consists of 15 residues. With V trimmed by 4 bases and J by 2 bases, 6 bases remained unmatched. Germline V gene sequence: CDR1 MGHRA, CDR2 YSYEKL. CDR3 protein: CASSRGQGSNYGYTF. The DNA of the CDR3 is TGCGCCAGCAGCCGCGGACAGGGCTCGAACTATGGCTACACCTTC.

CDR3 nucleotides: TGCAGTGCTACCCGACTAGCGGGCGAGCCCTACCAAGAGACCCAGTACTTC. Its translation: CSATRLAGEPYQETQYF. The V and J genes are TRBV20-1 and TRBJ2-5; 10 bases line up with TRBD2. The germline V gene encodes CDR1 DFQATT and CDR2 SNEGSKA (reference sequence). Unmatched junction bases numbered 11, after V lost 4 bases and J lost 0 bases. The CDR3 loop spans 17 amino acids.

V and J are TRBV19 and TRBJ2-7; weak D call: TRBD1 (7 bases). CDR1 and CDR2 (germline): LNHDA, SQIVND (reference sequence). The CDR3 extends over 14 amino acids. The germline V and J ends were trimmed by 5 bases and 2 bases, with 13 bases remaining between them. CDR3 protein: CASSPAGQPYEQYV. CDR3 in DNA: TGTGCCAGTAGTCCCGCGGGACAGCCCTACGAGCAGTACGTC.

The table lists this clonotype with a count of one. The genes are TRBV7-9 and TRBJ2-2, with D possibly matching TRBD1 (5 bases). There are 15 residues in the CDR3. Trimming shortened V by 2 bases and J by 3 bases, and 10 bases separated the two germline ends. Germline V lookup: CDR1 SEHNR, CDR2 FQNEAQ (reference sequence). CDR3: CASSLQGSDTGELFF. As DNA, the CDR3 is TGTGCCAGCAGCTTACAGGGCTCTGACACCGGGGAGCTGTTTTTT.

This clonotype was recorded many times. This chain connects TRBV6-4 to TRBJ2-1, with a weak D call TRBD1 (6 bases). V dropped 5 bases and J dropped 0 bases, with 11 bases sitting between them. The CDR3 is made up of 15 amino acids. CDR1 MRHNA and CDR2 SNTAGT come from the germline V gene. The chain's CDR3 is CASSRTAHSYNEQFF. Written as DNA, the CDR3 is TGTGCCAGCAGTCGGACAGCACACTCCTACAATGAGCAGTTCTTC.

Only a few counts were recorded for this clonotype. The V and J genes are TRBV3-1 and TRBJ1-2, with 10 bases that match TRBD1. The J segment lost 8 bases and the V segment lost 4 bases, leaving 7 bases of the junction unmatched. The germline gives CDR1 LGHDT, CDR2 YNNKEL (reference sequence). This CDR3 region has 14 residues. This chain's CDR3 is CASSPGTGEMGYTF. CDR3 nucleotides: TGTGCCAGCAGCCCAGGGACAGGGGAGATGGGCTACACCTTC.

In this sample, this clonotype turned up a few times. The chain carries TRBV6-6 and TRBJ1-1; D uncertain. The CDR3 loop spans 14 amino acids. CDR1 MNHNY and CDR2 SVGAGI come from the germline V gene (reference sequence). The V and J ends lost 4 bases and 4 bases respectively, with 13 bases between them. CDR3 protein: CASSSPPTSTEAFF. The CDR3 DNA follows: TGTGCCAGCAGTTCACCCCCCACGAGCACTGAAGCTTTCTTT.

The chain uses TRBV30 and TRBJ1-5; D not resolved. The V gene's germline CDR1 is GTSNPN and CDR2 SVGIG (reference sequence). The CDR3 consists of 13 residues. Trimming removed 5 bases at V and 0 bases at J, with 8 bases between. CDR3 nucleotide sequence: TGTGCCTGGGCGAGATATAGCAATCAGCCCCAGCATTTT. Translated, it gives CAWARYSNQPQHF.

The chain recombines TRBV9 with TRBJ2-1; the match to TRBD2 covers 13 bases. From germline, CDR1 is SGDLS and CDR2 YYNGEE. The CDR3 runs 18 residues. V shed 5 bases and J 1 base; nucleotides not matched to a gene: 9. In DNA form, the CDR3 reads TGTGCCAGCAGTGCGACTAGCGGGGGGCGCATTTCCTACAATGAGCAGTTCTTC. Amino acid sequence: CASSATSGGRISYNEQFF.

The V call is TRBV9, the J call TRBJ2-7; possible D gene TRBD2, 5 bases. V lost 2 bases and J lost 0, with 12 bases in between. This CDR3 is built from 15 residues. Germline CDR1 reads SGDLS; CDR2 reads YYNGEE. CDR3: CASSVGGFYSYEQYV. The CDR3 bases are TGTGCCAGCAGCGTCGGAGGTTTTTACTCCTACGAGCAGTACGTC.

The rearrangement joins TRBV4-1 to TRBJ2-3; TRBD2 matches at 10 bases. This CDR3 is 15 amino acids long. V lost 3 bases to trimming and J lost 2 bases; unmatched junction nucleotides: 2. Germline assignment: CDR1 MGHRA and CDR2 YSYEKL. As DNA, the CDR3 is TGCGCCAGCAGCCATACTAGCGGGGCCACAGATACGCAGTATTTT. Translation: CASSHTSGATDTQYF.

This clonotype was observed a few times. The rearrangement joins TRBV6-1 to TRBJ2-5; D ambiguous. The CDR3 is 12 residues long. The V and J ends lost 10 bases and 1 base respectively, with 10 bases between them. Germline CDR1 is MNHNS and CDR2 is SASEGT. The CDR3 loop reads CATRRVQETQYF. CDR3 coding DNA: TGTGCCACGCGTAGGGTCCAAGAGACCCAGTACTTC.

The table lists this clonotype with many counts. This chain connects TRBV3-1 to TRBJ2-1; D is unclear. Trimming took 3 bases from V and 2 from J, leaving 11 bases between them. This CDR3 is built from 15 residues. The V gene's germline CDR1 is LGHDT and CDR2 YNNKEL (reference sequence). As DNA, the CDR3 is TGTGCCAGCAGCCATGGTAGCTTAGCCTACAATGAGCAGTTCTTC. It yields the protein CASSHGSLAYNEQFF.

The sample holds many counts of this clonotype. The rearrangement joins TRBV7-3 to TRBJ1-3; no firm D call. The CDR3 extends over 13 amino acids. V was trimmed by 4 bases and J by 0 bases, leaving 4 bases between them. CDR1 is SGHTA, CDR2 FQGTGA, per germline. The CDR3 sequence is CASSSGSGNTIYF. CDR3 bases: TGTGCCAGCAGCTCCGGCTCTGGAAACACCATATATTTT.

The CDR3 DNA reads TGCAGTGCTCTATACAGGGAGTCTGGGGCCAACGTCCTGACTTTC. Encoded protein: CSALYRESGANVLTF. The chain couples TRBV20-1 to TRBJ2-6; tentative D call: TRBD1 (6 bases). In germline, CDR1 is DFQATT, CDR2 SNEGSKA (reference sequence). Trimming removed 5 bases from V and 1 base from J, with 12 bases in between. The CDR3 totals 15 residues.

This clonotype was recorded many times. V usage is TRBV7-9 and J usage is TRBJ1-1; the D gene is possibly TRBD1 (6 bases). Trimming took 6 bases from V and 1 from J, leaving 15 bases between them. The germline V gene encodes CDR1 SEHNR and CDR2 FQNEAQ (reference sequence). The CDR3 length is 15 residues. The CDR3 DNA reads TGTGCCAGCAGGGGAAGCGGGACATCGAACACTGAAGCTTTCTTT. Its protein product is CASRGSGTSNTEAFF.

The gene calls are TRBV20-1 and TRBJ2-5, with 8 bases aligning to TRBD1. Germline V CDR1 and CDR2: DFQATT, SNEGSKA (reference sequence). CDR3 size: 15 residues. V lost 0 bases, J lost 6 bases, and 9 bases stayed unmatched. CDR3 residues: CSARDTLGQAKTQYF. In DNA form, the CDR3 reads TGCAGTGCTAGAGACACCTTGGGACAGGCTAAGACCCAGTACTTC.

This clonotype has ten or more counts. The chain recombines TRBV7-3 with TRBJ1-2; 7 bases align to TRBD1. V lost 5 bases, J lost 6 bases, and 9 bases stayed unmatched. Germline V gives CDR1 SGHTA, CDR2 FQGTGA. The CDR3 contains 14 residues. The CDR3 bases are TGTGCCAGCAGCCCCCGAGGGGGCGCCCATGGCTACACCTTC. Protein sequence: CASSPRGGAHGYTF. Drawing the rest from reference TRBV7-3 and TRBJ1-2, the complete variable domain is GAGVSQTPSNKVTEKGKYVELRCDPISGHTALYWYRQSLGQGPEFLIYFQGTGAADDSGLPNDRFFAVRPEGSVSTLKIQRTERGDSAVYLCASSPRGGAHGYTFGSGTRLTVV.

In its sample, this clonotype was seen many times. The CDR3 DNA is TGTGCCAGCAGCTTAGCGTGGGGACAGGGCTACGAGCAGTACGTC. This encodes CASSLAWGQGYEQYV. V usage is TRBV7-2 and J usage is TRBJ2-7; TRBD1 matches 9 bases. The CDR3 has 15 residues. J gave up 3 bases and V 0 bases, and 3 bases lay outside the gene matches. Germline CDR1 and CDR2: SGHTA and FQGNSA.

This clonotype has a handful of counts. The CDR3 sequence is CASNRAQANYGYTF. The DNA for the CDR3 is TGTGCCAGTAACAGGGCCCAAGCTAACTATGGCTACACCTTC. The chain joins TRBV19 to TRBJ1-2, with a possible D match to TRBD1 (6 bases). The V end was cut by 7 bases, the J end by 0 bases, with 12 bases between. Germline lookup yields CDR1 LNHDA and CDR2 SQIVND (reference sequence). The CDR3 sequence is 14 residues long.

In this sample, this clonotype turned up a few times. DNA for the CDR3: TGTGCTCTGGGGACAGGCTATGGCTACACCTTC. Amino acid sequence: CALGTGYGYTF. This chain links TRBV12-3 or TRBV12-4 with TRBJ1-2; 8 nucleotides agree with TRBD1. The CDR3 is 11 amino acids.

This clonotype was recorded a few times. This sequence joins TRBV10-2 and TRBJ1-1; no clear D gene. The germline V gene has CDR1 WSHSY and CDR2 SAAADI. Trimming pared 2 bases from V and 4 bases from J, leaving 14 bases between. CDR3 length equals 15 residues. CDR3 amino acids: CASSEVQALGTEAFF. The CDR3 DNA reads TGCGCCAGCAGTGAGGTGCAGGCCTTAGGCACTGAAGCTTTCTTT.

This rearrangement joins TRBV5-1 to TRBJ1-1; possibly TRBD1 for D (6 bases). V was shortened by 2 bases and J by 0 bases, with 17 bases between the two germline ends. The germline V gene has CDR1 SGHRS and CDR2 YFSETQ. This CDR3 comprises 17 residues. CDR3 DNA: TGCGCCAGCAGCTTAAAGGGGGTCGGGGAGATGAACACTGAAGCTTTCTTT. It translates to CASSLKGVGEMNTEAFF.

The V call is TRBV4-1, the J call TRBJ1-2; 11 positions match TRBD1. The CDR3 is 15 amino acids. CDR1 is MGHRA, CDR2 YSYEKL, per germline. The V segment lost 4 bases and the J segment 4 bases; nucleotides outside the gene matches: 5. CDR3 sequence reads: CASSPGTGGGYGYTF. The CDR3 DNA reads TGCGCCAGCAGCCCCGGGACAGGGGGTGGCTATGGCTACACCTTC.

The chain has TRBV6-7 and TRBJ1-1; D is unclear. TRBV6-7 has ORF status, its function being uncertain. CDR3 length: 12 amino acids. The V end was cut by 2 bases, the J end by 4 bases, with 5 bases between. The CDR3 DNA reads TGTGCCAGCAGTTACCCTCCCACTGAAGCTTTCTTT. Its translation: CASSYPPTEAFF.

This clonotype was recorded a few times. This sequence joins TRBV2 and TRBJ2-3, with 9 bases matching TRBD2. V lost 4 bases to trimming and J lost 2 bases; unmatched junction nucleotides: 4. The CDR3 has 15 residues. In germline, CDR1 is SNHLY, CDR2 FYNNEI. The CDR3 loop reads CASSGTSDNTDTQYF. DNA for the CDR3: TGTGCCAGCAGTGGGACTAGCGACAACACAGATACGCAGTATTTT.